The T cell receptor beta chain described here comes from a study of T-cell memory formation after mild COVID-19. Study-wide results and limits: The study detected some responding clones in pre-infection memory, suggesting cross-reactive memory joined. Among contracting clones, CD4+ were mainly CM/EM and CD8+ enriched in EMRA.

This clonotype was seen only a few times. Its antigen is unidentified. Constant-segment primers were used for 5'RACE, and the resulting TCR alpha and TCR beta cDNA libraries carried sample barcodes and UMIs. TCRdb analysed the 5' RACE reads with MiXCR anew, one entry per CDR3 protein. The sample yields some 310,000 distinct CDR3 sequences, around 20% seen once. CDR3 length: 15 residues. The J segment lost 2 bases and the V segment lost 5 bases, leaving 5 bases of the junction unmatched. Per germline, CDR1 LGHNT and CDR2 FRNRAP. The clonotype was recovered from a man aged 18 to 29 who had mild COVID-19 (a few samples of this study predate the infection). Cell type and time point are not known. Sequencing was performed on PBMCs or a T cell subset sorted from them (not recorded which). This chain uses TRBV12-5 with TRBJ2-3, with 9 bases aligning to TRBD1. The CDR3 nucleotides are TGTGCTAGTGGTCTGACAGGGGGAAACACAGATACGCAGTATTTT. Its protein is CASGLTGGNTDTQYF.